A single sample is the source of the 5 T cell receptor beta chains below, sequenced in a study of T cells after somatic rescue of genetic block. The method was immunoSEQ multiplex PCR; TCRdb's version includes in-frame clones alone and lacks a portion of them. The data hold about 120,000 clones, with 75% to 95% observed a single time. The sequencing sample was made of peripheral blood mononuclear cells (PBMCs). These receptors all stem from a woman aged 18-29 years.

This clone appeared a few times. The chain links TRBV5-4 to TRBJ2-4; perhaps TRBD1 as D (8 bases). Germline V lookup: CDR1 SGHNT, CDR2 YYREEE (reference sequence). V lost 4 bases to trimming and J lost 3 bases, with 17 bases between them. This CDR3 has 16 amino acids. The CDR3 sequence is CASSTTGGGDKNIQYF. The CDR3 bases are TGTGCCAGCAGCACCACAGGGGGGGGAGACAAAAACATTCAGTACTTC.

The chain combines TRBV19 with TRBJ1-2, with 7 bases lining up with TRBD1. Per germline, CDR1 LNHDA and CDR2 SQIVND (reference sequence). The trim removed 3 bases at V and 7 bases at J, leaving 14 bases unmatched. The CDR3 runs to 16 residues. The CDR3 coding sequence is TGTGCCAGTAGTATGGGGCGGGACAGCTCTAAAGGTGGCTACACCTTC. Translated, it gives CASSMGRDSSKGGYTF. Based on the CDR3 plus reference TRBV19 and TRBJ1-2, the full variable domain is DGGITQSPKYLFRKEGQNVTLSCEQNLNHDAMYWYRQDPGQGLRLIYYSQIVNDFQKGDIAEGYSVSREKKESFPLTVTSAQKNPTAFYLCASSMGRDSSKGGYTFGSGTRLTVV.

This chain joins TRBV7-8 and TRBJ1-6; 8 nucleotides line up with TRBD1. V shed 2 bases, J shed 9 bases, and the junction held 9 bases outside the gene matches. CDR1 is SGHVS and CDR2 is FQNEAQ in the germline V gene. The length of the CDR3 is 16 residues. In DNA form, the CDR3 reads TGTGCCAGCAGCTTATCGGACAGGGACTGGGGTTCACCCCTCCACTTT. Translated, it gives CASSLSDRDWGSPLHF.

V gene TRBV7-2 combines with J gene TRBJ2-3, with D possibly being TRBD2 (6 bases). CDR1 SGHTA and CDR2 FQGNSA come from the germline V gene. V shed 3 bases and J shed 6 bases, with 13 bases lying between them. The CDR3 length is 14 residues. DNA of the CDR3: TGTGCCAGCAGCTTGGGGGGTCAGGTTGATACGCAGTATTTT. This sequence encodes CASSLGGQVDTQYF. Together with reference TRBV7-2 and TRBJ2-3, the CDR3 gives the full variable domain: GAGVSQSPSNKVTEKGKDVELRCDPISGHTALYWYRQSLGQGLEFLIYFQGNSAPDKSGLPSDRFSAERTGGSVSTLTIQRTQQEDSAVYLCASSLGGQVDTQYFGPGTRLTVL.

The V and J genes are TRBV18 and TRBJ2-7; TRBD1 matches at 9 bases. Per the germline V gene, CDR1 is KGHSH and CDR2 is LQKENI. The CDR3 extends over 16 amino acids. Trimming cost V 0 bases and J 2 bases; bases outside gene matches: 5. CDR3 loop: CASSPPVGQGPYEQYF. The CDR3 DNA reads as TGTGCCAGCTCACCACCTGTTGGACAGGGGCCCTACGAGCAGTACTTC.